This T cell receptor (beta chain) comes out of a study of cytomegalovirus exposure and HLA in healthy donors. Regarding the study as a whole: TCR beta chains numbering under 200 were designated cytomegalovirus-associated. Later analysis suggested links between common viral pathogens and several top significant clusters. In a later analysis, at a false discovery rate of 0.05, about 15,000 TCR beta sequences were associated with HLA alleles. V- and J-gene trimming of TCR beta was linked (in a later analysis) to a missense DCLRE1C variant.

V was shortened by 5 bases and J by 2 bases, with 15 bases between the two germline ends. This CDR3 has 15 residues. The V gene's germline CDR1 is MDHEN and CDR2 SYDVKM. This clone was seen a handful of times. Its antigen is as yet unknown. Both 60 Vbeta primers and 13 Jbeta primers went into the PCR. Profiled with immunoSEQ multiplex PCR; TCRdb holds only in-frame clones, not every one. The table includes 100,000 to 150,000 clones, under 85% detected once. V and J are TRBV28 and TRBJ1-2, with D possibly TRBD1 on 6 matching bases. The clonotype comes from a woman between 50 and 59 years old in good health and CMV-seropositive. The sequenced material came from PBMCs. CDR3: CASSRTRTGNYGYTF. The CDR3 DNA reads TGTGCCAGCAGTCGGACGCGCACAGGGAACTATGGCTACACCTTC.